Sequencing of this TCR beta chain was carried out in a study of T cell repertoires in cytomegalovirus infection. Study-wide background: Both recently identified HLA-C-restricted and well-studied HLA-B-restricted CMV epitopes were used in the study. Public TCR beta signatures indicated both CMV infection and matching HLA type.

This clonotype was counted many times. Its specificity is not known. TCRdb itself ran the reads through MiXCR, one entry per CDR3 protein. The table shows about 830,000 distinct CDR3 sequences, with around a third occurring only once. Sample: cultured CD8+ T cells from PBMCs, taken from culture after CMV antigen stimulation. This clonotype was obtained from a human donor in good health (CMV status not recorded). Some clones in this sample may be carry-over from other donors' samples.

The CDR3 sequence is CASSGGGSSGGLSYNEQFF. CDR3 coding DNA: TGTGCCAGCAGCGGGGGGGGATCAAGCGGGGGACTTTCCTACAATGAGCAGTTCTTC. This chain connects TRBV7-6 to TRBJ2-1, with 8 bases identical to TRBD2. Losses at the gene ends were 5 bases for V and 1 base for J; bases not matched to a gene: 16. Germline V gives CDR1 SGHVS, CDR2 FNYEAQ. This CDR3 is 19 amino acids long. Based on the CDR3 plus reference TRBV7-6 and TRBJ2-1, the full variable domain is GAGVSQSPRYKVTKRGQDVALRCDPISGHVSLYWYRQALGQGPEFLTYFNYEAQQDKSGLPNDRFSAERPEGSISTLTIQRTEQRDSAMYRCASSGGGSSGGLSYNEQFFGPGTRLTVL.